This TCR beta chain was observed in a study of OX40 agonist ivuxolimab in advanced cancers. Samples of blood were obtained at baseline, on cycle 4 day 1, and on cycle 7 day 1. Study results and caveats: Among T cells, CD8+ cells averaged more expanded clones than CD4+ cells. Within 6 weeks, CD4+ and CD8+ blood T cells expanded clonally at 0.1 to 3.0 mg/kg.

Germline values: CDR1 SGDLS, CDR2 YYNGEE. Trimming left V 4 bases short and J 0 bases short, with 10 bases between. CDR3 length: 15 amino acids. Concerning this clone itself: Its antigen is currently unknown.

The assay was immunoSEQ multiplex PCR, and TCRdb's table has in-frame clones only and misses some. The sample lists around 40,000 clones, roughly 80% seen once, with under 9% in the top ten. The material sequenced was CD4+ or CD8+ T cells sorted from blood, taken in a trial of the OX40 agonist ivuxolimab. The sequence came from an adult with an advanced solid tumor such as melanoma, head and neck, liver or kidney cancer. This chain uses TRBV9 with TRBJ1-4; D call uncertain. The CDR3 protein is CASSFKASTNEKLFF. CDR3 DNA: TGTGCCAGCAGCTTCAAGGCGTCAACTAATGAAAAACTGTTTTTT.